This TCR beta chain was recovered during a study of human T cells and chemical hapten exposure. Study-wide results and caveats: Significantly more large CDR3 similarity clusters were formed by expanded TCRs than by controls.

The table lists this clonotype with many counts. Its antigen is not known. Sample time point: pre-sensitization, week 0. Treatment noted: therapeutic diphenylcyclopropenone sensitization with weekly scalp DPC. It was unfractionated whole blood from which total RNA was extracted. In the library, unique molecular identifiers were attached to individual cDNA molecules. Each CDR3 protein is one row after TCRdb ran MiXCR on the RACE reads. The sample has tens of thousands of distinct CDR3 sequences; under 13% are singletons. CDR1 and CDR2 (germline): MDHEN, SYDVKM. This CDR3 comprises 14 residues. With V trimmed by 8 bases and J by 5 bases, 11 bases remained unmatched.

The sequencing used whole blood, collected in connection with sensitization to the hapten diphenylcyclopropenone (DPC). The chain joins TRBV28 to TRBJ2-7; 8 bases match TRBD2. The sequence was obtained from a man aged 45 to 65 with alopecia areata. Some clones in this sample may be carry-over from other donors' samples. CDR3 region: CASQRERTHHEQYF. CDR3 DNA: TGTGCCAGCCAGCGGGAGAGAACGCATCACGAGCAGTACTTC.